This T cell receptor beta chain was captured by sequencing in a study of beta chain features in type 1 diabetes. The V and J ends lost 7 bases and 2 bases respectively, with 7 bases between them. Per germline, CDR1 SNHLY and CDR2 FYNNEI. The CDR3 consists of 12 residues. As to this clone: Within the sample, other DNA sequences also encode this same CDR3.

The investigators reverse transcribed all of the isolated RNA, so they sequenced expressed TCRB transcripts. TCRdb's copy holds only in-frame clones and misses some; the assay was immunoSEQ multiplex PCR. The sample yields 240,000 or so clones, 25% to 35% seen once. V is TRBV2 and J is TRBJ2-3; D is unclear. The sequence was collected from a man aged 30 to 39 in good health. The specimen was central memory CD4+ T cells from blood. The CDR3: CASKTDTDTQYF. DNA for the CDR3: TGTGCCAGCAAGACGGACACAGATACGCAGTATTTT. Full variable domain (remainder filled in from reference TRBV2 and TRBJ2-3): EPEVTQTPSHQVTQMGQEVILRCVPISNHLYFYWYRQILGQKVEFLVSFYNNEISEKSEIFDDQFSVERPDGSNFTLKIRSTKLEDSAMYFCASKTDTDTQYFGPGTRLTVL.